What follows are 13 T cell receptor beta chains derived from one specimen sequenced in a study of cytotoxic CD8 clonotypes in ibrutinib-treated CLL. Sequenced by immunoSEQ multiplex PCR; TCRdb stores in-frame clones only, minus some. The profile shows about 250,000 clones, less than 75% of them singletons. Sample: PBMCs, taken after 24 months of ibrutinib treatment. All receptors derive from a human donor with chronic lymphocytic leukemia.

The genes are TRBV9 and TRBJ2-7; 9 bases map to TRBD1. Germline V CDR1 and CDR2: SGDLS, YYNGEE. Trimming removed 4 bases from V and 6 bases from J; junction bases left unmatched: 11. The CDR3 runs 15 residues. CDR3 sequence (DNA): TGTGCCAGCAGCACCCGGGACAGGGCCCCCTCCGAGCAGTACTTC. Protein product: CASSTRDRAPSEQYF.

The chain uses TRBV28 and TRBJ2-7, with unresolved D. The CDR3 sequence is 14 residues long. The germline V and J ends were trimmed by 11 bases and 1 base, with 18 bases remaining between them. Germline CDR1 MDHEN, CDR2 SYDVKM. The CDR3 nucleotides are TGTGCCGGGGAAAGACCTCGCCTTTCCTACGAGCAGTACTTC. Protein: CAGERPRLSYEQYF.

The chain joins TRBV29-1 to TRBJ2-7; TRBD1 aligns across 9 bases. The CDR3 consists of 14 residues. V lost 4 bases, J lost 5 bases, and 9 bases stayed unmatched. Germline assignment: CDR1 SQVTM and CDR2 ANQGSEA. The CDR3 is CSVVSGQGLDEQYF. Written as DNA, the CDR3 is TGCAGCGTTGTATCGGGACAGGGCCTCGACGAGCAGTACTTC.

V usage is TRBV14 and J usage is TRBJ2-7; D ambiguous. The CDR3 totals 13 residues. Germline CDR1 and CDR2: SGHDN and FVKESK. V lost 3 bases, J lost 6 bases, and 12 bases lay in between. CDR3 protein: CASSHELPTEQYF. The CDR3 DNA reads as TGTGCCAGCAGCCATGAATTACCGACCGAGCAGTACTTC.

CDR3 nucleotides: TGCAGTGCTGTGAGTGCCTACGAGCAGTACTTC. Its translation is CSAVSAYEQYF. The chain has TRBV20-1 and TRBJ2-7; D unresolved. This CDR3 has 11 residues. The V gene's germline CDR1 is DFQATT and CDR2 SNEGSKA (reference sequence). V was pared by 5 bases and J by 2 bases, with 7 bases between.

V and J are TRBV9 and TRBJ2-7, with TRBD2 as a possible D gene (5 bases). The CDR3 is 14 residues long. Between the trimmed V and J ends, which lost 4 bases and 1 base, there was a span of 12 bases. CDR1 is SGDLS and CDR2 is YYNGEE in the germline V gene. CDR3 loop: CASSPGYLSYEQYF. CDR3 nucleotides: TGTGCCAGCAGCCCGGGATACCTTTCCTACGAGCAGTACTTC.

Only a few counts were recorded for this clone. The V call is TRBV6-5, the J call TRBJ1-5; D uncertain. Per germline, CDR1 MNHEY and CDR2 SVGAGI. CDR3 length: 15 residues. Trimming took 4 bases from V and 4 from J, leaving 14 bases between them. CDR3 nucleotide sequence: TGTGCCAGCAGTTCCAACTCAAGGCCAAATCAGCCCCAGCATTTT. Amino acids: CASSSNSRPNQPQHF.

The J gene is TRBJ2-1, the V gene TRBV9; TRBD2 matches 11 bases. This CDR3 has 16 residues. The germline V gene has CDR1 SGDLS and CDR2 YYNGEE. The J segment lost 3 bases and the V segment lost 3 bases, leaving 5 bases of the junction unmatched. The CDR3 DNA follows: TGTGCCAGCAGCGAACCGGGACTAGCGGTCTACAATGAGCAGTTCTTC. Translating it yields CASSEPGLAVYNEQFF.

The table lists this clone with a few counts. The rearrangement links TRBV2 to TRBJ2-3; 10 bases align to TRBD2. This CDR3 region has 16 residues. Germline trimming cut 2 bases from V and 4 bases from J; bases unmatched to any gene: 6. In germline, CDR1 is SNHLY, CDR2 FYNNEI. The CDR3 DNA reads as TGTGCCAGCAGTGAACTGACTAGCGGGTCCGCAGATACGCAGTATTTT. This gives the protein CASSELTSGSADTQYF.

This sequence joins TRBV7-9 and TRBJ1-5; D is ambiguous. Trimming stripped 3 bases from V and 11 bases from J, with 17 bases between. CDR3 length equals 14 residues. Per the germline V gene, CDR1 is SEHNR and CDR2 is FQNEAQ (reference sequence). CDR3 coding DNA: TGTGCCAGCAGCTTTTCTACGACCTCGGGAGCCCAGCATTTT. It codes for CASSFSTTSGAQHF.

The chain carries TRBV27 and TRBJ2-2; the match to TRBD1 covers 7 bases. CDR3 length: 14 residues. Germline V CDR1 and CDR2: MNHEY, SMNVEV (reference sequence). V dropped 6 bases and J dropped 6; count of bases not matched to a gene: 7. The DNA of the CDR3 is TGTGCCAGCAGATTTAGGCAGGGGGCCGGGGAGCTGTTTTTT. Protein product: CASRFRQGAGELFF.

The CDR3 region is CASSQNLAISYEQYF. CDR3 nucleotide sequence: TGCGCCAGCAGCCAAAATCTAGCGATCTCCTACGAGCAGTACTTC. V gene TRBV4-3 combines with J gene TRBJ2-7, with D possibly TRBD2 on 6 matching bases. Trimming pared 2 bases from V and 0 bases from J, leaving 11 bases between. The CDR3 has 15 residues. Germline values: CDR1 LGHNA, CDR2 YSLEER.

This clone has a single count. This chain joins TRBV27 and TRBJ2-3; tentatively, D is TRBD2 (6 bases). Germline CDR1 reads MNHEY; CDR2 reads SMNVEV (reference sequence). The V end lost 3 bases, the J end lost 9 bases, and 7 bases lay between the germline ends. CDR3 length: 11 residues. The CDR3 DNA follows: TGTGCCAGCAGTTTTGCGGGGACGCAGTATTTT. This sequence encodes CASSFAGTQYF.